One and the same sample provided the 30 T cell receptor beta chains below, sequenced in a study of immune characterization of retroperitoneal liposarcoma. TCRdb re-called the PCR reads with MiXCR, one entry per CDR3 protein. There are about 10,000 distinct CDR3 sequences in the sample; around a third occur only once, and about 9.4% lies in the top ten. Sequenced material: tumor tissue. The receptors here all came from a female donor with retroperitoneal liposarcoma.

This clonotype appeared a few times. The CDR3 sequence is CASSYGQTYEQYF. The CDR3 region has the DNA TGTGCCAGCAGTTATGGGCAAACCTACGAGCAGTACTTC. J is TRBJ2-1 and V is TRBV6-1; the D is unclear. The J call could be wrong; TRBJ2-7 is a better fit for the DNA end. The V gene's germline CDR1 is MNHNS and CDR2 SASEGT. CDR3 size: 13 residues.

The rearrangement uses TRBV12-3 or TRBV12-4 and TRBJ2-7, with D maybe TRBD1 (6 bases). The CDR3 is 14 amino acids. Between the trimmed V and J ends, which lost 6 bases and 4 bases, there was a span of 16 bases. CDR3: CASSQTGQGYEQYF. The CDR3 nucleotides read TGTGCCAGCAGCCAAACAGGGCAGGGTTACGAGCAGTACTTC.

The V and J genes are TRBV6-1 and TRBJ1-2; D remains ambiguous. V dropped 2 bases and J dropped 1 base, with 5 bases sitting between them. CDR1 MNHNS and CDR2 SASEGT come from the germline V gene. The CDR3 totals 13 residues. The CDR3 DNA is TGTGCCAGCAGTGAACGGAATAACTATGGCTACACCTTC. This codes for CASSERNNYGYTF.

This clonotype has only a few counts. J is TRBJ2-5 and V is TRBV27; TRBD1 agrees at 8 bases. The J call is doubtful: the DNA matches TRBJ2-7 better. There are 17 residues in the CDR3. Germline V CDR1 and CDR2: MNHEY, SMNVEV (reference sequence). The CDR3 nucleotides are TGTGCCAGCAGGTCACCAACCGGGACAGGAGGGTTCTACGAGCAGTACTTC. This encodes CASRSPTGTGGFYEQYF.

This clonotype was seen a few times. The V gene is TRBV12-3 or TRBV12-4, the J gene TRBJ2-1, with 8 bases aligning to TRBD2. The CDR3 totals 16 residues. J gave up 5 bases and V 3 bases, and 9 bases lay outside the gene matches. CDR3 sequence reads: CASSFYRREGHNEQFF. As DNA, the CDR3 is TGTGCCAGCAGTTTCTATCGTCGGGAGGGTCACAATGAGCAGTTCTTC.

This clonotype is medium-sized within its sample. The rearrangement uses TRBV7-3 and TRBJ2-3, with D unresolved. This CDR3 has 14 amino acids. V was clipped by 10 bases and J by 6 bases, with 20 bases between them. CDR1 and CDR2 from the germline V gene are SGHTA and FQGTGA. The CDR3 region has the DNA TGTGCCACCAAAAGCCAGTCCGCAGAGGATACGCAGTATTTT. The encoded protein is CATKSQSAEDTQYF.

A remark on this clonotype: A much larger clone lies a single base off, so this may be a read error. V usage is TRBV7-2 and J usage is TRBJ2-1; D not certain. V was clipped by 8 bases and J by 10 bases, with 12 bases between them. CDR3 length: 11 amino acids. CDR1 and CDR2 (germline): SGHTA, FQGNSA. Here the CDR3 DNA reads TGTGCCAGCCGAACTTCCTACGAGCAGTTCTTC. This gives the protein CASRTSYEQFF. Full variable domain (remainder filled in from reference TRBV7-2 and TRBJ2-1): GAGVSQSPSNKVTEKGKDVELRCDPISGHTALYWYRQSLGQGLEFLIYFQGNSAPDKSGLPSDRFSAERTGGSVSTLTIQRTQQEDSAVYLCASRTSYEQFFGPGTRLTVL.

By share, this clonotype ranks as medium-sized. The V gene is TRBV6-1, the J gene TRBJ2-2; tentative D call: TRBD2 (6 bases). The germline V gene has CDR1 MNHNS and CDR2 SASEGT. Trimming removed 4 bases at V and 1 base at J, with 13 bases between. The CDR3 runs to 16 residues. The DNA for the CDR3 is TGTGCCAGCAGTGTGGGGGTGGGGGGGAACACCGGGGAGCTGTTTTTT. It codes for CASSVGVGGNTGELFF.

The sample holds many counts of this clonotype. The CDR3 region has the DNA TGTGCCAGCAGCTTATTGACAGGGGGCAATTCACCCCTCCACTTT. Amino acids: CASSLLTGGNSPLHF. The genes are TRBV7-2 and TRBJ1-6, with TRBD1 matching 10 bases. There are 15 residues in the CDR3. Per germline, CDR1 SGHTA and CDR2 FQGNSA. V gave up 2 bases and J gave up 7 bases; unmatched junction bases: 2.

The table lists this clonotype with a few counts. The chain recombines TRBV11-2 with TRBJ2-3, with 10 bases aligning to TRBD2. The germline V gene encodes CDR1 SGHAT and CDR2 FQNNGV. The CDR3 contains 15 residues. The V gene end was trimmed by 3 bases and the J gene end by 1 base; junction bases not matched to a gene: 1. CDR3 loop: CASSFSGRRTDTQYF. In DNA form, the CDR3 reads TGTGCCAGCAGCTTTAGCGGGAGGCGCACAGATACGCAGTATTTT.

This chain connects TRBV7-2 to TRBJ2-3, with D possibly matching TRBD1 (5 bases). The CDR3 contains 14 residues. Trimming took off 1 base at V and 6 bases at J, with 11 bases between the two ends. Germline assignment: CDR1 SGHTA and CDR2 FQGNSA. As DNA, the CDR3 is TGTGCCAGCAGCTTAGTGGCAGGGTTCGATACGCAGTATTTT. This sequence encodes CASSLVAGFDTQYF.

There are a few counts of this clonotype. The chain combines TRBV27 with TRBJ2-5; 8 nucleotides agree with TRBD2. The end of the DNA aligns better with TRBJ2-1, so the J call may be wrong. Germline V gene data show CDR1 as MNHEY and CDR2 as SMNVEV (reference sequence). This CDR3 contains 14 residues. The CDR3 here is CASSPGLGGETQFF. CDR3 sequence (DNA): TGTGCCAGCAGTCCGGGACTAGGAGGGGAGACCCAGTTCTTC.

V is TRBV6-5 and J is TRBJ2-5, with 7 bases fitting TRBD1. The CDR3 spans 15 residues. V lost 5 bases to trimming and J lost 4 bases; unmatched junction nucleotides: 10. The germline V gene encodes CDR1 MNHEY and CDR2 SVGAGI. In DNA form, the CDR3 reads TGTGCCAGCAGTGAATTCAGGGGGTCCCCAGAGACCCAGTACTTC. Residues: CASSEFRGSPETQYF.

The chain couples TRBV27 to TRBJ2-3, with D unclear. The V gene's germline CDR1 is MNHEY and CDR2 SMNVEV (reference sequence). CDR3 length equals 13 residues. V shed 4 bases and J shed 6 bases, with 11 bases lying between them. CDR3 loop: CASSSEVRDTQYF. The CDR3 DNA is TGTGCCAGCAGTTCAGAGGTGAGGGATACGCAGTATTTT.

By sample share, this clonotype is medium-sized. V is TRBV6-1 and J is TRBJ2-1, with 11 bases identical to TRBD1. Trimming removed 10 bases from V and 8 bases from J; junction bases left unmatched: 4. Germline loops: CDR1 MNHNS, CDR2 SASEGT. CDR3 length: 12 amino acids. CDR3 in DNA: TGTGCCACCGCGGACAGGGGGCATGAGCAGTTCTTC. Its protein is CATADRGHEQFF.

A few counts support this clonotype. The chain is built from TRBV6-1 and TRBJ2-2; D possibly corresponds to TRBD2 (5 bases). V was trimmed by 6 bases and J by 4 bases, leaving 9 bases between them. The germline V gene has CDR1 MNHNS and CDR2 SASEGT. There are 13 residues in the CDR3. The DNA for the CDR3 is TGTGCCAGCAGACTAGAAGGCACCGGGGAGCTGTTTTTT. The encoded protein is CASRLEGTGELFF.

This clonotype has just a few counts. This sequence joins TRBV12-3 or TRBV12-4 and TRBJ2-1; 11 nucleotides align to TRBD2. The CDR3 contains 14 residues. With 5 bases clipped from V and 8 bases from J, the junction kept 5 bases outside the gene matches. The CDR3 region is CASSHLAGGYEQFF. The CDR3 DNA reads as TGTGCCAGCAGTCACCTAGCGGGGGGATATGAGCAGTTCTTC.

This clonotype was counted between two and nine times. CDR3 region: CASSPGQGSTEAFF. The DNA for the CDR3 is TGTGCCAGCAGCCCTGGACAGGGGAGCACTGAAGCTTTCTTT. The J gene is TRBJ1-1, the V gene TRBV11-1; TRBD1 matches at 9 bases. This CDR3 region has 14 residues. CDR1 and CDR2 (germline): SGHAT, FQDESV (reference sequence). V was pared by 5 bases and J by 4 bases, with 5 bases of the junction left unmatched.

In this sample, this clonotype is medium-sized (0.01 to 0.1%). The chain carries TRBV12-5 and TRBJ2-5; unclear D gene. V dropped 4 bases and J dropped 5 bases, with 17 bases sitting between them. This CDR3 is 15 amino acids long. In germline, CDR1 is LGHNT, CDR2 FRNRAP. The CDR3 loop reads CASGSNVSLTETQYF. The DNA for the CDR3 is TGTGCTAGTGGTTCCAACGTGAGCTTGACGGAGACCCAGTACTTC.

The J gene is TRBJ2-7, the V gene TRBV12-3 or TRBV12-4, with D perhaps matching TRBD1 (7 bases). The CDR3 is 14 residues long. The germline V and J ends were trimmed by 7 bases and 7 bases, with 20 bases remaining between them. The CDR3 loop is CASTVRQGGFEQYF. The CDR3 DNA reads TGTGCCAGCACGGTGCGGCAGGGGGGTTTTGAGCAGTACTTC.

The chain has TRBV12-3 or TRBV12-4 and TRBJ1-4, with a possible D match to TRBD1 (6 bases). The CDR3 contains 18 residues. Trimming shortened V by 7 bases and J by 3 bases, and 24 bases separated the two germline ends. In DNA, the CDR3 is TGTGCCAGCACTACACAGGGTTGGTCCCACGAGGCTAATGAAAAACTGTTTTTT. Its translation is CASTTQGWSHEANEKLFF.

This clonotype ranks as medium-sized. This rearrangement joins TRBV27 to TRBJ2-1; TRBD2 is a possible D gene (6 bases). Germline CDR1 is MNHEY and CDR2 is SMNVEV (reference sequence). The CDR3 spans 14 residues. Trimming left V 5 bases short and J 10 bases short, with 18 bases between. This CDR3 reads CASSVRGKEYEQFF. The CDR3 DNA reads TGTGCCAGCAGTGTACGGGGGAAGGAGTACGAGCAGTTCTTC.

This clonotype occurred a few times. The CDR3 bases are TGTGCCAGCAGTTACTCGCGGGGTATTGAAGATACGCAGTATTTT. Translated, it gives CASSYSRGIEDTQYF. The chain uses TRBV6-6 and TRBJ2-3; D is possibly TRBD2 (6 bases). Germline V gene lookup returns CDR1 MNHNY and CDR2 SVGAGI (reference sequence). The ends were cut back, 0 bases at V and 5 bases at J, with 12 bases in the middle. The length of the CDR3 is 15 residues.

In its sample, this clonotype ranks as medium-sized. The V gene is TRBV12-3 or TRBV12-4, the J gene TRBJ2-1; perhaps TRBD2 as D (5 bases). The V gene lost 6 bases and the J gene lost 10 bases, with 19 bases spanning the gap. The CDR3 loop spans 14 amino acids. CDR3 sequence (DNA): TGTGCCAGCAGCGTGGCTGGACTCTCCTACGAGCAGTTCTTC. It yields the protein CASSVAGLSYEQFF.

This clonotype was seen repeatedly, ten times or more. The chain couples TRBV7-2 to TRBJ2-5; the D is unclear. Germline assignment: CDR1 SGHTA and CDR2 FQGNSA. The CDR3 spans 10 residues. V shed 3 bases and J shed 5 bases, with 1 base lying between them. CDR3 amino acids: CASSLETQYF. The CDR3 nucleotides are TGTGCCAGCAGCTTGGAGACCCAGTACTTC.

By share, this clonotype counts as medium-sized (0.01 to 0.1%). CDR3 residues: CASSIGQGYEQYF. In DNA form, the CDR3 reads TGTGCCAGCAGCATTGGACAGGGCTACGAGCAGTACTTC. This sequence joins TRBV7-3 and TRBJ2-7; 8 nucleotides line up with TRBD1. Germline-derived CDR1 and CDR2 are SGHTA and FQGTGA. V shed 5 bases and J 3 bases; nucleotides not matched to a gene: 3. This CDR3 has 13 amino acids.

This rearrangement joins TRBV7-2 to TRBJ2-2; possibly TRBD2 for D (5 bases). This CDR3 contains 15 residues. CDR1 is SGHTA, CDR2 FQGNSA, per germline. With 5 bases removed from V and 1 base from J, the gap between germline ends came to 11 bases. The CDR3 loop reads CASSPDAGNTGELFF. The DNA of the CDR3 is TGTGCCAGCAGCCCCGACGCGGGGAACACCGGGGAGCTGTTTTTT.

For the CDR3, the DNA is TGTGCCAGCAGCTGGACGCCGGGCGAGACCCAGTTCTTC. Translated: CASSWTPGETQFF. The chain uses TRBV11-2 and TRBJ2-5; D ambiguous. TRBJ2-1 matches the DNA end more closely, so the J call is doubtful. CDR1 is SGHAT, CDR2 FQNNGV, per germline. The CDR3 is 13 residues long.

By sample fraction, this clonotype is medium-sized (0.01 to 0.1%). The chain uses TRBV12-3 or TRBV12-4 and TRBJ2-3; TRBD1 is a possible D gene (6 bases). Trimming pared 5 bases from V and 3 bases from J, leaving 6 bases between. This CDR3 is built from 12 residues. Here the CDR3 DNA reads TGTGCCAGCAGTACAGGGACAGATACGCAGTATTTT. Its translation is CASSTGTDTQYF.

The chain uses TRBV6-1 and TRBJ2-5; D gene uncertain. The DNA end is a closer match to TRBJ2-7, so the J assignment may be wrong. Germline CDR1 reads MNHNS; CDR2 reads SASEGT. There are 14 residues in the CDR3. The CDR3 region is CASSSHGVSYEQYF. Here the CDR3 DNA reads TGTGCCAGCAGTTCCCATGGAGTCTCCTACGAGCAGTACTTC.